This TCR beta chain stems from a study of blood T cells in healthy people across ages. Regarding the study as a whole: While age rose, TCR beta diversity per million T cells dropped in a roughly linear way.

This clonotype was observed a handful of times. Its antigen is not known. CDR1 is DFQATT and CDR2 is SNEGSKA in the germline V gene (reference sequence). CDR3 size: 16 residues. V dropped 1 base and J dropped 4; count of bases not matched to a gene: 6. A second PCR of roughly 7 to 11 cycles used a sample-barcoded 5' primer and a J-beta primer mix. MiXCR, applied by TCRdb to the 5' RACE reads, yields one record per CDR3 protein. Found here are 700,000 to 1,000,000 distinct CDR3 sequences, 40% to 50% of them singletons; the top ten hold about a fifth. The sample was blood. This chain links TRBV20-1 with TRBJ1-5; 11 bases line up with TRBD1. The receptor was isolated from a man between 60 and 70 years old in good health. CDR3 sequence (DNA): TGCAGTGCTAGAGTGGTATGGGACAGGGGGAATCAGCCCCAGCATTTT. This codes for CSARVVWDRGNQPQHF.